The present TCR beta chain was sequenced within a study of cytotoxic CD8 clonotypes in ibrutinib-treated CLL. Regarding the study as a whole: Having risen at ibrutinib response, clonality had fallen back toward baseline by progression. Stable or contracted on treatment, public clonotypes were also uncommon.

Using immunoSEQ multiplex PCR, the repertoire was profiled, and TCRdb retains in-frame clones only, with some absent. The sample gives some 76,000 clones, over 80% of which show up once; about 40% is in the top ten. This CDR3 region has 15 residues. Germline-derived CDR1 and CDR2 are SGHRS and YFSETQ. V trimming: 4 bases; J trimming: 0 bases; junction bases outside the gene matches: 5. A note on this clone: As yet, its antigen is unknown.

The clonotype comes from a human donor with chronic lymphocytic leukemia. The chain carries TRBV5-1 and TRBJ1-1; 8 nucleotides line up with TRBD1. The sample was PBMCs, taken after 24 months of ibrutinib treatment. The CDR3 DNA is TGCGCCAGCAGCCCCCGGGACAGGCTGAACACTGAAGCTTTCTTT. This gives the protein CASSPRDRLNTEAFF.